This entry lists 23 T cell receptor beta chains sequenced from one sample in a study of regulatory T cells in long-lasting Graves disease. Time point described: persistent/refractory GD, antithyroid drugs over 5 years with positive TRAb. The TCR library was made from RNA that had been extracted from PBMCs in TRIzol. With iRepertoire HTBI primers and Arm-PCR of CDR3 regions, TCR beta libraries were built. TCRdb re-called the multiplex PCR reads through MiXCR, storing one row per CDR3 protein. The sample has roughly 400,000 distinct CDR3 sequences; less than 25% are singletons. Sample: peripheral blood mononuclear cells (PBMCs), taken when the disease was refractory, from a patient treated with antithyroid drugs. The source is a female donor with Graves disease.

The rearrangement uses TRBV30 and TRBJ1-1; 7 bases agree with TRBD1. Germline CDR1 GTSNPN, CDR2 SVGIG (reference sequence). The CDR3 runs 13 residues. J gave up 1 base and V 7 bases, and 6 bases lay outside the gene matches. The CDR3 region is CAFYRGPNTEAFF. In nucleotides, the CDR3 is TGTGCCTTCTACAGGGGCCCGAACACTGAAGCTTTCTTT.

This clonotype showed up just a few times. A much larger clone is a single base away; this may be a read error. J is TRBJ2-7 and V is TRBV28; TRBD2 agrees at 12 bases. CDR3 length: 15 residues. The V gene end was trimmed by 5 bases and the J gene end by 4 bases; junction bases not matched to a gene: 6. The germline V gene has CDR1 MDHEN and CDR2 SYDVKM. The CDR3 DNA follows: TGTGCCAGCAGTCGACTAGCGGGAGAGTTGTACGAGCAGTACTTC. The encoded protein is CASSRLAGELYEQYF.

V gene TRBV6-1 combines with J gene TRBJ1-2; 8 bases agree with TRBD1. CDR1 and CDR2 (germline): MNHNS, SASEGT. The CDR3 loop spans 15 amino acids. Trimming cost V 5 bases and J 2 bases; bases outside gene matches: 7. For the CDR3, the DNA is TGTGCCAGCAGTATTCTCCAGGGGGCAAACTATGGCTACACCTTC. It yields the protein CASSILQGANYGYTF.

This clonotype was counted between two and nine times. This chain's CDR3 is CASRWDSSYEQYF. CDR3 coding DNA: TGCGCCAGCAGATGGGACAGCTCCTACGAGCAGTACTTC. The rearrangement uses TRBV5-1 and TRBJ2-7; 7 nucleotides agree with TRBD1. The CDR3 length is 13 residues. Trimming removed 5 bases from V and 0 bases from J; junction bases left unmatched: 2. CDR1 and CDR2 (germline): SGHRS, YFSETQ.

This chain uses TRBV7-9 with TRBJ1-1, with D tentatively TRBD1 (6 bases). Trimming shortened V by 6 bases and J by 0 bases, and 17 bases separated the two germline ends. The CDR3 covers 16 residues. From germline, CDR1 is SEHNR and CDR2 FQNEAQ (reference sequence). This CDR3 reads CASRPNQGSMNTEAFF. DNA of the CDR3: TGTGCCAGCAGACCTAACCAGGGGTCCATGAACACTGAAGCTTTCTTT.

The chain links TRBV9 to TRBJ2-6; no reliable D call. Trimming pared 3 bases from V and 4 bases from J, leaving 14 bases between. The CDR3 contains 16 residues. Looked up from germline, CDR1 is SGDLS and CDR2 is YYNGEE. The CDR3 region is CASSDPWGTGANVLTF. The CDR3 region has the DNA TGTGCCAGCAGCGATCCCTGGGGTACCGGGGCCAACGTCCTGACTTTC.

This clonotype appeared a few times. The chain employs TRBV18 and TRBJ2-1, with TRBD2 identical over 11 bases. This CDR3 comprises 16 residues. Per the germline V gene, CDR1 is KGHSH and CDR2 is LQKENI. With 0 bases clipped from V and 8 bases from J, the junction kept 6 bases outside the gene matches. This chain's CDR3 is CASSPPVLAGVDEQFF. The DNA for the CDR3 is TGTGCCAGCTCACCACCGGTACTAGCGGGAGTGGATGAGCAGTTCTTC.

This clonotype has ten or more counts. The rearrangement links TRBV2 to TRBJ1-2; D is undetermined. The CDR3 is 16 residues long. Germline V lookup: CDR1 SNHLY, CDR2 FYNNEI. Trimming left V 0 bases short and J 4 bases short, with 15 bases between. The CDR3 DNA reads TGTGCCAGCAGTGAAGCGCTTCTGTCCAGCCCCTATGGCTACACCTTC. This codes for CASSEALLSSPYGYTF.

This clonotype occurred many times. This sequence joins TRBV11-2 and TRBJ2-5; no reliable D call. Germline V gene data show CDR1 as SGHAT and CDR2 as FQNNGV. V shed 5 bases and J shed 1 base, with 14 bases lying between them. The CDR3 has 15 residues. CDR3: CASSRVSGLQETQYF. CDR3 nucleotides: TGTGCCAGCAGCCGAGTATCTGGGCTCCAAGAGACCCAGTACTTC.

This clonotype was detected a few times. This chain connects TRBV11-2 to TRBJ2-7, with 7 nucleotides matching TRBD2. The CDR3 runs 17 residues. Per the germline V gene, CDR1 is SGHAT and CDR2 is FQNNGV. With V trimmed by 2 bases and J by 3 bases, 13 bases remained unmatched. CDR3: CASSLKGRGVLDYEQYF. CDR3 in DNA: TGTGCCAGCAGCTTAAAGGGGAGGGGAGTTTTAGACTACGAGCAGTACTTC.

CDR3 DNA: TGTGCCAGCAGCATTGGGACGGCCTCCTACAATGAGCAGTTCTTC. It is translated as CASSIGTASYNEQFF. The J gene is TRBJ2-1, the V gene TRBV7-8; D tentatively fits TRBD1 or TRBD2 (5 bases each). The CDR3 runs 15 residues. Germline V gene lookup returns CDR1 SGHVS and CDR2 FQNEAQ. V lost 5 bases, J lost 0 bases, and 11 bases lay in between.

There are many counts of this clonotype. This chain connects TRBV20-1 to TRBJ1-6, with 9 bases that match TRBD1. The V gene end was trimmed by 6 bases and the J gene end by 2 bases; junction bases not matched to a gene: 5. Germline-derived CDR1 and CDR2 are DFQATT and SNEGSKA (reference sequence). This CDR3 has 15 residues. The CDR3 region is CSARDRVAYNSPLHF. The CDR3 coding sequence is TGCAGTGCGAGGGACAGGGTTGCCTATAATTCACCCCTCCACTTT.

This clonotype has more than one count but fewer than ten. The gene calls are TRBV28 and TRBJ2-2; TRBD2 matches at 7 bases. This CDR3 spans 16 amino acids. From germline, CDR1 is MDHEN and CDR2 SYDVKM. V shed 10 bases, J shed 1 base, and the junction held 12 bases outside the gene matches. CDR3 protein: CAITRHSSGNTGELFF. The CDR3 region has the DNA TGTGCCATCACGAGACATTCTAGCGGGAACACCGGGGAGCTGTTTTTT.

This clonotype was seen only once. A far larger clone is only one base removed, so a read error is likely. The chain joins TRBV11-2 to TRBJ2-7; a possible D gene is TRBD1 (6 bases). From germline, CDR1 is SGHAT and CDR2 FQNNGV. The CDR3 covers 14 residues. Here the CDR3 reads CASSFQQGSNERYF. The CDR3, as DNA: TGTGCCAGCAGCTTCCAACAGGGATCCAACGAGCGGTACTTC.

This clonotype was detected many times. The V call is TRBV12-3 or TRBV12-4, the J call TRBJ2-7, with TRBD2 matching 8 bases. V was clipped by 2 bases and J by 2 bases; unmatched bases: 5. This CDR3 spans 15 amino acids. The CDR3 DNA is TGTGCCAGCAGTTTATTCGGGGGGGTCCCCTACGAGCAGTACTTC. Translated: CASSLFGGVPYEQYF.

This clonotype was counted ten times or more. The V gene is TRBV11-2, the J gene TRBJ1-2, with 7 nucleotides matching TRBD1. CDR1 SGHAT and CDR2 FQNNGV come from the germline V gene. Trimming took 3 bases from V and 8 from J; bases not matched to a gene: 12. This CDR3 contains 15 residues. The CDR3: CASSFFDGQGEGYTF. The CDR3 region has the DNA TGTGCCAGCAGCTTTTTCGACGGGCAGGGGGAAGGCTACACCTTC.

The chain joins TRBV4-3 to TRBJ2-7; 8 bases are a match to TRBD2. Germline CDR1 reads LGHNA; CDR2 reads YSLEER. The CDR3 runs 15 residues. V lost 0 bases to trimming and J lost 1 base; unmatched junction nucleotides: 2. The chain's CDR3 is CASSQDRGGSYEQYF. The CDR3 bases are TGCGCCAGCAGCCAAGATCGGGGGGGTTCCTACGAGCAGTACTTC.

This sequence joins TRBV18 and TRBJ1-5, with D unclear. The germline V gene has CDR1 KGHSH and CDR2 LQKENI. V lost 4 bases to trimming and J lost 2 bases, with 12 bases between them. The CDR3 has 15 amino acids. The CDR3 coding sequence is TGTGCCAGCTCACGAGGCATGGCCGGCAATCAGCCCCAGCATTTT. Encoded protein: CASSRGMAGNQPQHF.

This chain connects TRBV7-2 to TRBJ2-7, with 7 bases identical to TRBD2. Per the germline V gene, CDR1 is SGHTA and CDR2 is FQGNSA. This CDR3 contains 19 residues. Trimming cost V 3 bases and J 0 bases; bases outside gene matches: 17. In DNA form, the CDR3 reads TGTGCCAGCAGCTTGTGGGGGGGGAGGACTAGTACCCTCTCCTACGAGCAGTACTTC. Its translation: CASSLWGGRTSTLSYEQYF.

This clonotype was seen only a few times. The CDR3, as DNA: TGTGCCAGCTCACCAACACCGAACCTCTATGGCTACACCTTC. Translating it yields CASSPTPNLYGYTF. The chain uses TRBV18 and TRBJ1-2; no definite D call. This CDR3 is built from 14 residues. Germline V gene data show CDR1 as KGHSH and CDR2 as LQKENI. V gave up 2 bases and J gave up 4 bases, with 11 bases separating them.

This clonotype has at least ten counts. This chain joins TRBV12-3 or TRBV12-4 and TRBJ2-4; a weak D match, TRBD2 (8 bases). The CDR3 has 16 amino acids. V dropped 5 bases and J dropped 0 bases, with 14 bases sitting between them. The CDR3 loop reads CASSPGGTVAKNIQYF. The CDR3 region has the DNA TGTGCCAGCAGTCCGGGGGGGACAGTAGCCAAAAACATTCAGTACTTC.

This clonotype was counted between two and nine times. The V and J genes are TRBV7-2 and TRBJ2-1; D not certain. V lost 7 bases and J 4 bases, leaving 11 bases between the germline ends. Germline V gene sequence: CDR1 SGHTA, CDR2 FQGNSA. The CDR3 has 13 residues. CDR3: CASTRYEYNEQFF. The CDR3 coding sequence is TGTGCCAGCACCCGGTACGAATACAATGAGCAGTTCTTC.

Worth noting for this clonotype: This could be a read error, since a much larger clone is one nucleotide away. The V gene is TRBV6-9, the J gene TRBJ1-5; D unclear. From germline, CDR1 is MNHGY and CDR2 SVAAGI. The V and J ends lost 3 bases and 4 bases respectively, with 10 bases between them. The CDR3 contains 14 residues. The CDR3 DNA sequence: TGTGCCAGCAGTTACATAGGTGAGAATCAGCCCCAGCATTTT. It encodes CASSYIGENQPQHF.